This entry describes one TCR beta chain. As yet, its antigen is unknown. The data were taken from a study of CD8+ T cells in alopecia areata. It was cDNA, reverse transcribed from extracted RNA, that served as the sequencing template. Clones were sequenced by immunoSEQ multiplex PCR, and TCRdb holds only the in-frame ones, with some missing. Of 200,000 to 250,000 clones listed, 55% to 70% were seen once; the top ten hold 4.2%. Notes on the study in general: The link between baseline CD8+ expansion and response remains uncertain with one nonresponder. Tofacitinib significantly decreased scalp clonality and expanded CD8+ clones among top 100.

Germline V lookup: CDR1 SQVTM, CDR2 ANQGSEA. The CDR3 is 13 amino acids. J lost 3 bases, V lost 5 bases, and 6 bases had no gene match. Treatment described: oral pan-JAK inhibitor, 5-10 mg twice daily. The sample was CD4+ T cells sorted from blood, taken at week 4, from a patient treated with tofacitinib. The rearrangement links TRBV29-1 to TRBJ1-2; 7 bases agree with TRBD1. The sequence derives from a human donor with alopecia areata. CDR3 sequence (DNA): TGCAGCGTTTCAGCCGGGACAGACTATGGCTACACCTTC. This sequence encodes CSVSAGTDYGYTF.